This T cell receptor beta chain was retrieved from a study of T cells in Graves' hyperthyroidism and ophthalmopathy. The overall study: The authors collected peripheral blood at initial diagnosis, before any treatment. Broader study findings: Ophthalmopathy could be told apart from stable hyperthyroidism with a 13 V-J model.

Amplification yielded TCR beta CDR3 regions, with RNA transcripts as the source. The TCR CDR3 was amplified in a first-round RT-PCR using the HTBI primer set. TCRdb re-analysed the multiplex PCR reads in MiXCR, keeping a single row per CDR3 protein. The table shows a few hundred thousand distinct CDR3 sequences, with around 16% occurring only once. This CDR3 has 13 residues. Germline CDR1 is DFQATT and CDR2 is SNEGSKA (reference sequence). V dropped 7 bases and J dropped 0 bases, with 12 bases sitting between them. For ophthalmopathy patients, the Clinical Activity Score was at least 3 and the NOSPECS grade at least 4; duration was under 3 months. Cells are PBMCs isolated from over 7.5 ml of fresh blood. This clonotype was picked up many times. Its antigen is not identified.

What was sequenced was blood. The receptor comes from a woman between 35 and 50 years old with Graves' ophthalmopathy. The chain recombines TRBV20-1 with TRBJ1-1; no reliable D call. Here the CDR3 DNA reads TGCAGTGTACCCTCCCTAATGAACACTGAAGCTTTCTTT. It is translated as CSVPSLMNTEAFF.